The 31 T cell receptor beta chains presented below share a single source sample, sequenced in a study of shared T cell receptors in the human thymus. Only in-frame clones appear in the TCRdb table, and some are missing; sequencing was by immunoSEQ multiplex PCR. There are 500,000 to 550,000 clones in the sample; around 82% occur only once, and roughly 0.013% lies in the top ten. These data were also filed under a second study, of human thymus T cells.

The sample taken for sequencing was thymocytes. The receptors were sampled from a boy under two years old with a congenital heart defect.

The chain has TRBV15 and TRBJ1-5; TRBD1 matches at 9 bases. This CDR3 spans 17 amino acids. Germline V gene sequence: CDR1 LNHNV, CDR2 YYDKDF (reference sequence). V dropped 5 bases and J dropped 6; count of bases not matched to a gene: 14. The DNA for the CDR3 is TGTGCCACCAGCCCAAAAAGGGGGACAGGGTTGGGTCAGCCCCAGCATTTT. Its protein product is CATSPKRGTGLGQPQHF.

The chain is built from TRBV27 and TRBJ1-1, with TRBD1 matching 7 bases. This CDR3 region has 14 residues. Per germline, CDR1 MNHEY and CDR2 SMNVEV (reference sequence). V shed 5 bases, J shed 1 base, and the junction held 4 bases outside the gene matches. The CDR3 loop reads CASSNRGKNTEAFF. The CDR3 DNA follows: TGTGCCAGCAGTAACAGGGGCAAGAACACTGAAGCTTTCTTT.

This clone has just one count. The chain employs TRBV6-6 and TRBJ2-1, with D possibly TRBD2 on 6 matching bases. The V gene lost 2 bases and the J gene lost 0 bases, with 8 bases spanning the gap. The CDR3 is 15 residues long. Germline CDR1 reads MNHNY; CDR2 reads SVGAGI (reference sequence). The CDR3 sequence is CASSYPGSSYNEQFF. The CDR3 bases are TGTGCCAGCAGTTACCCCGGGAGCTCCTACAATGAGCAGTTCTTC.

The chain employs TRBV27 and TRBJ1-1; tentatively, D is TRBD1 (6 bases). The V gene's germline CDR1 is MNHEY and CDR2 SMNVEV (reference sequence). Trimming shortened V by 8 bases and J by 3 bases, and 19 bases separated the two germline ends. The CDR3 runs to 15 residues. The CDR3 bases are TGTGCCAGCCCCCCAGGGGCGGGCCGGGACACTGAAGCTTTCTTT. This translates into CASPPGAGRDTEAFF.

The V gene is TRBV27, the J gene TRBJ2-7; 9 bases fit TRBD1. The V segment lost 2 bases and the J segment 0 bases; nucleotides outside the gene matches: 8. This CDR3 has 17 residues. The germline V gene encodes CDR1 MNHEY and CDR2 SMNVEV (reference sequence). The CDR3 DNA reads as TGTGCCAGCAGTTTAAGGGGGGACAGGGTGACCTCCTACGAGCAGTACTTC. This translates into CASSLRGDRVTSYEQYF.

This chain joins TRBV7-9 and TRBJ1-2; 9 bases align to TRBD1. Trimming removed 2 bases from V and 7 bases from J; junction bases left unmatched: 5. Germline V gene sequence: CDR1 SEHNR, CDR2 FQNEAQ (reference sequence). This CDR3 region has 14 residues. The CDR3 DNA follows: TGTGCCAGCAGCTTACCGGACAGGGGTTGTGGCTACACCTTC. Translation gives CASSLPDRGCGYTF.

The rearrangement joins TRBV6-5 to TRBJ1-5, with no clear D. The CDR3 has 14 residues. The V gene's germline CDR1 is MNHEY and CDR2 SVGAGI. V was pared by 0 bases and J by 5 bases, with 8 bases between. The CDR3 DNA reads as TGTGCCAGCAGTTACTCGGGCGGGGATCAGCCCCAGCATTTT. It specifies CASSYSGGDQPQHF.

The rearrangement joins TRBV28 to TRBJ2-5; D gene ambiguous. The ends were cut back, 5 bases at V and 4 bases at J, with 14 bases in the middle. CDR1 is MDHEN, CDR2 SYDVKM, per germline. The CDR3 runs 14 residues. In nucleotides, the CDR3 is TGTGCCAGCAGTCCCCCGAAAGCTATAGAGACCCAGTACTTC. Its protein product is CASSPPKAIETQYF.

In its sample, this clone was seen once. Written as DNA, the CDR3 is TGTGCCAGTAGTACCCCATCTGAAGCTTTCTTT. Translated, it gives CASSTPSEAFF. This sequence joins TRBV19 and TRBJ1-1, with D uncertain. V dropped 4 bases and J dropped 6 bases, with 6 bases sitting between them. This CDR3 contains 11 residues. Germline V gene lookup returns CDR1 LNHDA and CDR2 SQIVND (reference sequence).

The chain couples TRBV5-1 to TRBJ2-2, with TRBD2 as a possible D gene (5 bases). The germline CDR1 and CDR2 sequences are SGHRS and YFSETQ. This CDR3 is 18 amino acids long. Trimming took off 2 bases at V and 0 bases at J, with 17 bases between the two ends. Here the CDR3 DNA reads TGCGCCAGCAGCTTCTGGTTTTTGCGGACTTCGAACACCGGGGAGCTGTTTTTT. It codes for CASSFWFLRTSNTGELFF. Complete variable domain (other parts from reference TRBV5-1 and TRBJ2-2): KAGVTQTPRYLIKTRGQQVTLSCSPISGHRSVSWYQQTPGQGLQFLFEYFSETQRNKGNFPGRFSGRQFSNSRSEMNVSTLELGDSALYLCASSFWFLRTSNTGELFFGEGSRLTVL.

The chain's CDR3 is CASSEGTGRGEQYF. The CDR3 coding sequence is TGTGCCAGCAGCGAGGGGACAGGGAGAGGCGAGCAGTACTTC. The J gene is TRBJ2-7, the V gene TRBV9; TRBD1 aligns across 9 bases. The CDR3 extends over 14 amino acids. Germline V gene sequence: CDR1 SGDLS, CDR2 YYNGEE. V was pared by 3 bases and J by 6 bases, with 7 bases of the junction left unmatched.

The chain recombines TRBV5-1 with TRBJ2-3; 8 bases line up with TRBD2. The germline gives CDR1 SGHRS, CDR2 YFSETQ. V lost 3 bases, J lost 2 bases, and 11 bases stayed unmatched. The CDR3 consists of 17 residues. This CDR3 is CASSWTIGLAATDTQYF. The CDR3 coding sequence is TGCGCCAGCAGCTGGACGATCGGACTAGCAGCCACAGATACGCAGTATTTT. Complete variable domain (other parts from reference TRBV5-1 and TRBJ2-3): KAGVTQTPRYLIKTRGQQVTLSCSPISGHRSVSWYQQTPGQGLQFLFEYFSETQRNKGNFPGRFSGRQFSNSRSEMNVSTLELGDSALYLCASSWTIGLAATDTQYFGPGTRLTVL.

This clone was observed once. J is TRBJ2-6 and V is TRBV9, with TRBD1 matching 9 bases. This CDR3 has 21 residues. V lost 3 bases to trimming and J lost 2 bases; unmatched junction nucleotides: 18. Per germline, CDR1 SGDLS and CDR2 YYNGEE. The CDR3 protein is CASSGPPRRDRVQAGANVLTF. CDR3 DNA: TGTGCCAGCAGCGGACCCCCTCGTAGGGACAGGGTACAGGCTGGGGCCAACGTCCTGACTTTC.

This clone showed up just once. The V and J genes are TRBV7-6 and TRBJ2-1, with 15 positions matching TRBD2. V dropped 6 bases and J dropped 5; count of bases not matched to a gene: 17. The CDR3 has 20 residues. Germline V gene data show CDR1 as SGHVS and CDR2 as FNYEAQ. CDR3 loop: CASRARRTSGRDCLNNEQFF. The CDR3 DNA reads TGTGCCAGCAGGGCCCGGAGGACTAGCGGGAGGGACTGCCTAAACAATGAGCAGTTCTTC.

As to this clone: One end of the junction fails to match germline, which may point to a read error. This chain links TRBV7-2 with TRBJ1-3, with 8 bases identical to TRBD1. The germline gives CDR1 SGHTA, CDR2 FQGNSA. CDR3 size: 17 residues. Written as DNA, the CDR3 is TGTGCCAGCAGCCTAGCGAACAGGGGGTTTACTGGAAACACCATATATTTT. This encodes CASSLANRGFTGNTIYF.

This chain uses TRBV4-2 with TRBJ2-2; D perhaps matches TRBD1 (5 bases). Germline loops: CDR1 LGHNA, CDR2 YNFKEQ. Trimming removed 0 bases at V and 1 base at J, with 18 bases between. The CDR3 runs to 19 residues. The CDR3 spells CASSQERQKALRNTGELFF. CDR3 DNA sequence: TGTGCCAGCAGCCAAGAGAGACAGAAGGCCCTCCGGAACACCGGGGAGCTGTTTTTT.

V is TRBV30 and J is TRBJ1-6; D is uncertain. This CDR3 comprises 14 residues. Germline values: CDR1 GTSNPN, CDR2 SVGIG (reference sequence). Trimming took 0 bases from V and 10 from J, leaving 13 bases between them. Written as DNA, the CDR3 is TGTGCCTGGAGTGTTAGAGGGATTGTCTCACCCCTCCACTTT. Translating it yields CAWSVRGIVSPLHF.

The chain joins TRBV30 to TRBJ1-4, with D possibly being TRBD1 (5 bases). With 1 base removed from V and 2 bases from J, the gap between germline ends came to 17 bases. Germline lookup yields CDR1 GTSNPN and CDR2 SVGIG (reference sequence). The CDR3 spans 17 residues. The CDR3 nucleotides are TGTGCCTGGAGTGCCCAGGGCTCGGCGGGGACTAATGAAAAACTGTTTTTT. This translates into CAWSAQGSAGTNEKLFF. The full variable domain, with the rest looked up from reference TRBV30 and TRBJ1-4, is SQTIHQWPATLVQPVGSPLSLECTVEGTSNPNLYWYRQAAGRGLQLLFYSVGIGQISSEVPQNLSASRPQDRQFILSSKKLLLSDSGFYLCAWSAQGSAGTNEKLFFGSGTQLSVL.

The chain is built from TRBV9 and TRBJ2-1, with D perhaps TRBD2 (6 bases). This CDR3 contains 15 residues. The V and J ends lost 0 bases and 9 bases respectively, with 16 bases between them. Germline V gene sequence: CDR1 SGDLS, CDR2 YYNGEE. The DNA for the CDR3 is TGTGCCAGCAGCGTAGCTACGGAGGGGCGGGGTGAGCAGTTCTTC. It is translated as CASSVATEGRGEQFF.

In DNA, the CDR3 is TGTGCCAGCAGCCCCGTGGAGGGTCGGTATGGCTACACCTTC. It translates to CASSPVEGRYGYTF. The V gene is TRBV5-5, the J gene TRBJ1-2; D is undetermined. The CDR3 has 14 residues. In germline, CDR1 is SGHKS, CDR2 YYEKEE (reference sequence). The V end was cut by 4 bases, the J end by 5 bases, with 15 bases between.

The CDR3 nucleotides are TGCGCCAGCAGCCGACAGAACCCGAACACTGAAGCTTTCTTT. Amino acids: CASSRQNPNTEAFF. The chain employs TRBV5-1 and TRBJ1-1; possible D gene TRBD1, 5 bases. The CDR3 is made up of 14 amino acids. V was clipped by 4 bases and J by 1 base, with 11 bases between them. The germline gives CDR1 SGHRS, CDR2 YFSETQ.

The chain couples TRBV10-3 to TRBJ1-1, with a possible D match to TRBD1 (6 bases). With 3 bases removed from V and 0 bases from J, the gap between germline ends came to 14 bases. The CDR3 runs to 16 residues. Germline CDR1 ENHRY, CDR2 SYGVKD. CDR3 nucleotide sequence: TGTGCCATCAGTGATCGAGAGGGACACCTGAACACTGAAGCTTTCTTT. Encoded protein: CAISDREGHLNTEAFF.

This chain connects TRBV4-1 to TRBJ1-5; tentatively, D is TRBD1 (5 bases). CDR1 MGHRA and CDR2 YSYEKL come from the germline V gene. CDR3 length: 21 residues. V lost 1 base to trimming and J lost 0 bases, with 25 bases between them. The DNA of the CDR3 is TGCGCCAGCAGCCAAGTTTTGCCATTCCAACGGACACACTATAGCAATCAGCCCCAGCATTTT. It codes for CASSQVLPFQRTHYSNQPQHF.

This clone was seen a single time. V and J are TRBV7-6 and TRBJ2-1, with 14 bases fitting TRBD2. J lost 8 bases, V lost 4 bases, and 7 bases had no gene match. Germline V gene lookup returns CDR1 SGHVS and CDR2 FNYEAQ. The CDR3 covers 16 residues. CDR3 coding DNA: TGTGCCAGCAGCTCCAGGACTAGCGGGAGGTGGGATGAGCAGTTCTTC. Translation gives CASSSRTSGRWDEQFF.

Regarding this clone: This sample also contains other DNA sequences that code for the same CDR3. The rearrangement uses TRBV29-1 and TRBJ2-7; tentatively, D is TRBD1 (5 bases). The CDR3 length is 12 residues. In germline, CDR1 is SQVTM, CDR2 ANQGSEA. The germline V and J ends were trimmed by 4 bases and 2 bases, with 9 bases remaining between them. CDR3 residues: CSVGQGAYEQYF. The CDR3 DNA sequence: TGCAGCGTTGGGCAGGGTGCCTACGAGCAGTACTTC.

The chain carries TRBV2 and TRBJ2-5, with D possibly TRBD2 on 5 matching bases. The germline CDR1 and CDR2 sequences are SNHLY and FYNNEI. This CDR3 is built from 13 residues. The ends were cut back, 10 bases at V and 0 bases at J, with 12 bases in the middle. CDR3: CATPADYQETQYF. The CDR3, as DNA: TGTGCCACCCCAGCGGACTACCAAGAGACCCAGTACTTC.

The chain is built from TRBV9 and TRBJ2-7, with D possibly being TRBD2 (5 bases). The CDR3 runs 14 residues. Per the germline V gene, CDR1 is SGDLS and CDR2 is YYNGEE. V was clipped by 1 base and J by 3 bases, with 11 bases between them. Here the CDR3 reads CASSVRAVSYEQYF. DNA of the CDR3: TGTGCCAGCAGCGTACGAGCGGTTAGCTACGAGCAGTACTTC. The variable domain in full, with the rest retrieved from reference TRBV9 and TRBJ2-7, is DSGVTQTPKHLITATGQRVTLRCSPRSGDLSVYWYQQSLDQGLQFLIQYYNGEERAKGNILERFSAQQFPDLHSELNLSSLELGDSALYFCASSVRAVSYEQYFGPGTRLTVT.

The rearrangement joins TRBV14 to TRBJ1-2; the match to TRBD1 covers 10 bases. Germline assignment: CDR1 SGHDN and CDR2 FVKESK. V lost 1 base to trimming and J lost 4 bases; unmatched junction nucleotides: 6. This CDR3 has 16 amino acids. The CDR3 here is CASSQGQGALSYGYTF. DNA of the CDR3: TGTGCCAGCAGCCAAGGACAGGGGGCGCTTTCCTATGGCTACACCTTC.

In DNA form, the CDR3 reads TGTGCCAGTGCTAACAGGGGAAACTATGGCTACACCTTC. Its translation is CASANRGNYGYTF. V gene TRBV19 combines with J gene TRBJ1-2; the match to TRBD1 covers 7 bases. The V segment lost 8 bases and the J segment 2 bases; nucleotides outside the gene matches: 5. This CDR3 region has 13 residues. The germline V gene encodes CDR1 LNHDA and CDR2 SQIVND (reference sequence). The full variable domain, rest sourced from reference TRBV19 and TRBJ1-2, is DGGITQSPKYLFRKEGQNVTLSCEQNLNHDAMYWYRQDPGQGLRLIYYSQIVNDFQKGDIAEGYSVSREKKESFPLTVTSAQKNPTAFYLCASANRGNYGYTFGSGTRLTVV.

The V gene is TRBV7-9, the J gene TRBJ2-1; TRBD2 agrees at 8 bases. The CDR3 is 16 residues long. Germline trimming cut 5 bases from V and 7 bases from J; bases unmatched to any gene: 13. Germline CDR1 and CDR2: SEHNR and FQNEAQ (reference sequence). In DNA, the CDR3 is TGTGCCAGCAGCCAATCGCAAGCGGGAGCGGGTAATGAGCAGTTCTTC. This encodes CASSQSQAGAGNEQFF.

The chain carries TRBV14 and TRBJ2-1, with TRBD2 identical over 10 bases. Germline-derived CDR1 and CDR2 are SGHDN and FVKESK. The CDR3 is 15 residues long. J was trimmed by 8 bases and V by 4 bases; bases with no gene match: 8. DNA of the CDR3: TGTGCCAGCAGCCCGACTAGCGGGCGGGGCGATGAGCAGTTCTTC. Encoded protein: CASSPTSGRGDEQFF.